Below, 21 T cell receptor beta chains from the same sample are listed, as sequenced in a study of blood T cell repertoires in COVID-19. Data came from immunoSEQ multiplex PCR; TCRdb stores just in-frame clones and leaves some out. The table records a few hundred thousand clones, over 75% of them present only once. The sequenced sample was peripheral blood. The receptors originated from a woman between 50 and 59 years old with active or convalescent COVID-19.

The chain employs TRBV9 and TRBJ2-7, with 10 nucleotides matching TRBD1. Germline V gives CDR1 SGDLS, CDR2 YYNGEE. CDR3 length: 15 residues. Trimming at V came to 4 bases and at J to 7 bases, leaving 11 bases not matched to a gene. This CDR3 is CASSLGGQGNGEQYF. CDR3 bases: TGTGCCAGCAGCCTAGGGGGACAGGGGAATGGTGAGCAGTACTTC.

The gene calls are TRBV19 and TRBJ2-3; TRBD2 might be the D (5 bases). In germline, CDR1 is LNHDA, CDR2 SQIVND (reference sequence). V was cut by 2 bases and J by 0 bases, with 21 bases left in between. The CDR3 is 19 residues long. The CDR3 DNA reads TGTGCCAGTAGTATAACCCGGACCCTTCGCGGGCGTAGCACAGATACGCAGTATTTT. Encoded protein: CASSITRTLRGRSTDTQYF.

V gene TRBV20-1 combines with J gene TRBJ2-5; 8 nucleotides line up with TRBD2. Trimming removed 3 bases from V and 5 bases from J; junction bases left unmatched: 17. The germline CDR1 and CDR2 sequences are DFQATT and SNEGSKA (reference sequence). The CDR3 is made up of 17 amino acids. The CDR3 sequence: CSASPNRGTRRAETQYF. The CDR3 bases are TGCAGTGCTAGTCCTAACCGCGGGACTAGAAGAGCGGAGACCCAGTACTTC.

The chain combines TRBV7-9 with TRBJ2-7, with 9 bases fitting TRBD2. The length of the CDR3 is 15 residues. Losses at the gene ends were 0 bases for V and 7 bases for J; bases not matched to a gene: 7. CDR1 is SEHNR, CDR2 FQNEAQ, per germline (reference sequence). CDR3 in amino acids: CASSLASGSMVEQYF. CDR3 in DNA: TGTGCCAGCAGCTTAGCTAGCGGGAGTATGGTGGAGCAGTACTTC.

This rearrangement joins TRBV5-1 to TRBJ1-4, with 8 nucleotides matching TRBD1. J lost 0 bases, V lost 4 bases, and 8 bases had no gene match. The germline V gene has CDR1 SGHRS and CDR2 YFSETQ. This CDR3 spans 17 amino acids. The CDR3 bases are TGCGCCAGCAGCCCGACAGGGGCTCTTGCAACTAATGAAAAACTGTTTTTT. It yields the protein CASSPTGALATNEKLFF.

CDR3 sequence: CASSLTSGPLSGAYEQYF. The CDR3 DNA reads as TGTGCCAGCAGTCTAACTAGCGGACCCCTCAGTGGCGCCTACGAGCAGTACTTC. The chain is built from TRBV7-9 and TRBJ2-7; 8 positions agree with TRBD2. Germline loops: CDR1 SEHNR, CDR2 FQNEAQ (reference sequence). Trimming took 6 bases from V and 2 from J; bases not matched to a gene: 18. This CDR3 is 18 amino acids long.

The J gene is TRBJ2-7, the V gene TRBV7-2, with TRBD2 matching 14 bases. There are 16 residues in the CDR3. CDR1 is SGHTA and CDR2 is FQGNSA in the germline V gene. V was clipped by 1 base and J by 7 bases; unmatched bases: 6. CDR3 residues: CASSLGGLAGVGEQYF. CDR3 DNA: TGTGCCAGCAGCTTAGGGGGACTAGCGGGAGTTGGGGAGCAGTACTTC.

The chain has TRBV30 and TRBJ1-1; the match to TRBD1 covers 9 bases. The CDR3 has 17 amino acids. The V gene's germline CDR1 is GTSNPN and CDR2 SVGIG (reference sequence). The junction had 20 bases not matched to a gene; V was cut back by 8 bases and J by 4 bases. In DNA, the CDR3 is TGTGCCCAACAAGGCAGGACAGGGGATCCCCTGGCCACTGAAGCTTTCTTT. Protein sequence: CAQQGRTGDPLATEAFF.

The chain carries TRBV2 and TRBJ1-1; no definite D call. V gave up 7 bases and J gave up 3 bases, with 18 bases separating them. The CDR3 extends over 15 amino acids. Germline CDR1 and CDR2: SNHLY and FYNNEI. The CDR3 here is CASNPKEGWDTEAFF. CDR3 coding DNA: TGTGCCAGCAATCCAAAGGAGGGCTGGGACACTGAAGCTTTCTTT. Complete variable domain (other parts from reference TRBV2 and TRBJ1-1): EPEVTQTPSHQVTQMGQEVILRCVPISNHLYFYWYRQILGQKVEFLVSFYNNEISEKSEIFDDQFSVERPDGSNFTLKIRSTKLEDSAMYFCASNPKEGWDTEAFFGQGTRLTVV.

This clone was seen a few times. The rearrangement joins TRBV2 to TRBJ2-3; TRBD1 agrees at 9 bases. CDR1 and CDR2 (germline): SNHLY, FYNNEI. V lost 3 bases to trimming and J lost 3 bases; unmatched junction nucleotides: 4. The CDR3 consists of 15 residues. CDR3 in DNA: TGTGCCAGCAGTGAGGACAGGGGTTGGACAGATACGCAGTATTTT. This encodes CASSEDRGWTDTQYF.

This clone has only a few counts. V usage is TRBV7-3 and J usage is TRBJ1-1; D is unresolved. Looked up from germline, CDR1 is SGHTA and CDR2 is FQGTGA. The CDR3 loop spans 13 amino acids. Trimming stripped 5 bases from V and 1 base from J, with 8 bases between. The CDR3 protein is CASSAQENTEAFF. In DNA form, the CDR3 reads TGTGCCAGCAGCGCTCAGGAGAACACTGAAGCTTTCTTT.

The gene calls are TRBV9 and TRBJ1-2, with 8 bases that match TRBD1. Germline lookup yields CDR1 SGDLS and CDR2 YYNGEE. V lost 3 bases and J lost 5; bases outside the gene matches: 9. CDR3 length: 15 residues. CDR3 loop: CASSGGQAAPYGYTF. The CDR3 nucleotides read TGTGCCAGCAGCGGGGGACAGGCAGCCCCATATGGCTACACCTTC.

V gene TRBV4-2 combines with J gene TRBJ2-7, with a possible D match to TRBD2 (5 bases). The CDR3 is 13 residues long. The V end lost 3 bases, the J end lost 4 bases, and 10 bases lay between the germline ends. Germline assignment: CDR1 LGHNA and CDR2 YNFKEQ. The CDR3 loop is CASSQDWGYEQYF. CDR3 nucleotide sequence: TGTGCCAGCAGCCAGGACTGGGGTTACGAGCAGTACTTC.

The J gene is TRBJ2-1, the V gene TRBV9, with 9 bases identical to TRBD2. The length of the CDR3 is 16 residues. In germline, CDR1 is SGDLS, CDR2 YYNGEE. V lost 2 bases to trimming and J lost 9 bases; unmatched junction nucleotides: 12. CDR3 in amino acids: CASSVFRDSGSGEQFF. CDR3 nucleotides: TGTGCCAGCAGCGTTTTCCGCGATAGCGGGAGTGGTGAGCAGTTCTTC.

The V and J genes are TRBV27 and TRBJ2-2; perhaps TRBD2 as D (5 bases). The CDR3 runs 14 residues. The V end lost 2 bases, the J end lost 6 bases, and 10 bases lay between the germline ends. CDR1 is MNHEY and CDR2 is SMNVEV in the germline V gene (reference sequence). The CDR3 reads CASSLRASPGELFF. CDR3 coding DNA: TGTGCCAGCAGTTTAAGGGCTAGCCCCGGGGAGCTGTTTTTT.

This sequence joins TRBV6-2 or TRBV6-3 and TRBJ2-1; 9 bases agree with TRBD2. Germline values: CDR1 MNHEY, CDR2 SVGEGT. The CDR3 consists of 15 residues. V was pared by 5 bases and J by 2 bases, with 4 bases of the junction left unmatched. CDR3 nucleotides: TGTGCCAGCAGTGCAGCGGGAGGAACCTACAATGAGCAGTTCTTC. Its translation: CASSAAGGTYNEQFF.

The chain has TRBV4-1 and TRBJ2-7; the match to TRBD1 covers 9 bases. With 4 bases clipped from V and 5 bases from J, the junction kept 12 bases outside the gene matches. CDR1 and CDR2 from the germline V gene are MGHRA and YSYEKL. There are 16 residues in the CDR3. In nucleotides, the CDR3 is TGCGCCAGCAGCCGCGAGGGACAGGGAAGGCCCCACGAGCAGTACTTC. Its translation: CASSREGQGRPHEQYF.

V is TRBV6-2 or TRBV6-3 and J is TRBJ1-3, with D perhaps TRBD1 (5 bases). Germline-derived CDR1 and CDR2 are MNHEY and SVGEGT. The CDR3 is 16 residues long. Trimming removed 3 bases at V and 0 bases at J, with 12 bases between. As DNA, the CDR3 is TGTGCCAGCAGTTATCGGCGGGACCTCTCTGGAAACACCATATATTTT. Translating gives CASSYRRDLSGNTIYF.

The rearrangement links TRBV5-4 to TRBJ2-1; 14 bases match TRBD2. This CDR3 comprises 18 residues. Germline CDR1 SGHNT, CDR2 YYREEE (reference sequence). Trimming took 4 bases from V and 5 from J; bases not matched to a gene: 11. The CDR3 region is CASSHGTSGGNSHNEQFF. The CDR3 region has the DNA TGTGCCAGCAGCCACGGGACTAGCGGGGGCAATAGCCACAATGAGCAGTTCTTC.

The CDR3 sequence is CASKGWGGNQPQHF. As DNA, the CDR3 is TGTGCCAGCAAAGGGTGGGGGGGCAATCAGCCCCAGCATTTT. The chain carries TRBV5-6 and TRBJ1-5; a possible D gene is TRBD1 (5 bases). Trimming removed 6 bases from V and 2 bases from J, with 12 bases in between. The CDR3 sequence is 14 residues long. The V gene's germline CDR1 is SGHDT and CDR2 YYEEEE.

The chain joins TRBV11-2 to TRBJ1-6; no definite D call. Germline CDR1 reads SGHAT; CDR2 reads FQNNGV. V was pared by 4 bases and J by 0 bases, with 7 bases between. The length of the CDR3 is 15 residues. CDR3 sequence: CASSSGSSYNSPLHF. The CDR3 DNA reads TGTGCCAGCAGCTCAGGAAGCTCCTATAATTCACCCCTCCACTTT.